These 29 T cell receptor beta chains were all obtained from the same sample, sequenced in a study of low-dose radiotherapy and immunotherapy resistance in tumors. TCRs underwent roughly 19 PCR cycles of amplification with a constant-region primer and V-primer adapter. TCRdb recomputed calls from the reads with MiXCR, one row per CDR3 protein. The repertoire includes about 52,000 distinct CDR3 sequences, around 34% of them detected once, and 7% to 10% sits in the top ten. Time point indicated: after trial treatment. Treatment: LDRT plus nivolumab, ipilimumab, low-dose cyclophosphamide and aspirin (RACIN trial). This specimen was PBMCs, taken after low-dose radiotherapy plus immunotherapy. Receptors were obtained from a male donor with rectosigmoid adenocarcinoma.

This clonotype was seen repeatedly, ten times or more. The chain couples TRBV7-2 to TRBJ1-1, with D possibly TRBD1 on 5 matching bases. The V and J ends lost 6 bases and 8 bases respectively, with 16 bases between them. In germline, CDR1 is SGHTA, CDR2 FQGNSA. The CDR3 length is 13 residues. The CDR3 sequence: CASSFTTGGEAFF. The CDR3 nucleotides read TGTGCCAGCAGTTTTACGACGGGGGGGGAAGCTTTCTTT.

The table lists this clonotype with a count of one. The chain employs TRBV28 and TRBJ2-1, with 13 positions matching TRBD2. Trimming at V came to 5 bases and at J to 0 bases, leaving 10 bases not matched to a gene. Germline-derived CDR1 and CDR2 are MDHEN and SYDVKM. This CDR3 region has 19 residues. CDR3 region: CASSRTSGGARSSYNEQFF. Written as DNA, the CDR3 is TGTGCCAGCAGTCGAACTAGCGGGGGGGCCCGAAGCTCCTACAATGAGCAGTTCTTC.

The chain carries TRBV28 and TRBJ2-3, with TRBD2 matching over 8 bases. The CDR3 sequence is 22 residues long. Germline CDR1 MDHEN, CDR2 SYDVKM. V was pared by 6 bases and J by 1 base, with 27 bases of the junction left unmatched. The CDR3 is CASSTSGGTDTQYCGGTDTQYF. CDR3 in DNA: TGTGCCAGCAGCACTAGCGGCGGCACAGATACGCAGTATTGCGGCGGCACAGATACGCAGTATTTT.

The chain has TRBV28 and TRBJ2-1; 9 nucleotides agree with TRBD2. Germline CDR1 reads MDHEN; CDR2 reads SYDVKM. J was trimmed by 2 bases and V by 8 bases; bases with no gene match: 16. The CDR3 covers 18 residues. The CDR3 DNA reads as TGTGCCAGCTCTCCTAAGGGCTACGGGACTAGCCCCTACAATGAGCAGTTCTTC. Translation gives CASSPKGYGTSPYNEQFF. Combining the CDR3 with reference TRBV28 and TRBJ2-1 gives the whole variable domain DVKVTQSSRYLVKRTGEKVFLECVQDMDHENMFWYRQDPGLGLRLIYFSYDVKMKEKGDIPEGYSVSREKKERFSLILESASTNQTSMYLCASSPKGYGTSPYNEQFFGPGTRLTVL.

This clonotype was detected many times. V and J are TRBV4-1 and TRBJ2-7; 7 bases align to TRBD1. The germline V gene has CDR1 MGHRA and CDR2 YSYEKL. J was trimmed by 3 bases and V by 4 bases; bases with no gene match: 3. The CDR3 is made up of 13 amino acids. The CDR3 sequence: CASSPTGNYEQYF. CDR3 in DNA: TGCGCCAGCAGCCCGACAGGGAACTACGAGCAGTACTTC.

This chain's CDR3 is CASSQDPGSLGTQYF. The CDR3 DNA reads as TGTGCCAGCAGCCAAGACCCGGGGAGTCTTGGTACGCAGTATTTT. V usage is TRBV14 and J usage is TRBJ2-3, with D possibly matching TRBD2 (5 bases). The CDR3 spans 15 residues. V was trimmed by 0 bases and J by 8 bases, leaving 15 bases between them. Germline V CDR1 and CDR2: SGHDN, FVKESK.

The chain carries TRBV6-2 or TRBV6-3 and TRBJ2-3, with D unclear. Germline V gene data show CDR1 as MNHEY and CDR2 as SVGEGT. Trimming left V 1 base short and J 0 bases short, with 17 bases between. This CDR3 comprises 18 residues. Here the CDR3 reads CASSYYFSGSPSTDTQYF. CDR3 nucleotide sequence: TGTGCCAGCAGTTACTACTTCTCGGGCAGCCCTAGCACAGATACGCAGTATTTT.

At least ten counts were recorded for this clonotype. The chain links TRBV5-1 to TRBJ1-2; 9 bases match TRBD1. This CDR3 region has 13 residues. V dropped 4 bases and J dropped 4; count of bases not matched to a gene: 2. Germline values: CDR1 SGHRS, CDR2 YFSETQ. CDR3 residues: CASSPGQGYGYTF. The CDR3 DNA follows: TGCGCCAGCAGCCCGGGACAGGGCTATGGCTACACCTTC.

This clonotype was counted many times. The CDR3 protein is CATKGGSRNTEAFF. Written as DNA, the CDR3 is TGTGCCACTAAGGGTGGCAGCCGGAACACTGAAGCTTTCTTT. The chain recombines TRBV13 with TRBJ1-1; no reliable D call. V was cut by 10 bases and J by 1 base, with 16 bases left in between. Germline CDR1 and CDR2: PRHDT and FYEKMQ (reference sequence). The CDR3 contains 14 residues.

By its share, this clonotype is medium-sized (0.01 to 0.1%). The rearrangement joins TRBV5-1 to TRBJ2-1; TRBD1 matches 9 bases. The germline gives CDR1 SGHRS, CDR2 YFSETQ. The CDR3 contains 14 residues. J gave up 8 bases and V 5 bases, and 8 bases lay outside the gene matches. CDR3: CASRTGQGKDEQFF. CDR3 in DNA: TGCGCCAGCAGGACGGGACAGGGTAAGGATGAGCAGTTCTTC.

This clonotype was counted at least ten times. This chain uses TRBV20-1 with TRBJ2-7; TRBD1 matches 7 bases. This CDR3 is 15 amino acids long. J gave up 3 bases and V 6 bases, and 14 bases lay outside the gene matches. Per germline, CDR1 DFQATT and CDR2 SNEGSKA (reference sequence). CDR3: CSAPRPTGTDYEQYF. DNA for the CDR3: TGCAGTGCCCCCCGGCCAACCGGGACAGACTACGAGCAGTACTTC.

This clonotype showed up many times. The V call is TRBV2, the J call TRBJ2-4; D gene uncertain. Trimming removed 1 base at V and 3 bases at J, with 7 bases between. This CDR3 has 14 residues. Germline CDR1 SNHLY, CDR2 FYNNEI. Written as DNA, the CDR3 is TGTGCCAGCAGTGAAGGGGCAGGCAAAAACATTCAGTACTTC. It is translated as CASSEGAGKNIQYF.

This sequence joins TRBV20-1 and TRBJ2-5; D might be TRBD2 (6 bases). CDR1 is DFQATT, CDR2 SNEGSKA, per germline (reference sequence). The CDR3 sequence is 12 residues long. The V end lost 3 bases, the J end lost 5 bases, and 10 bases lay between the germline ends. The CDR3 bases are TGCAGTGCTAGTTACGGGAGTGAGACCCAGTACTTC. Protein: CSASYGSETQYF.

This clonotype was seen repeatedly, ten times or more. V is TRBV12-3 or TRBV12-4 and J is TRBJ1-1; D is unclear. The V and J ends lost 4 bases and 1 base respectively, with 7 bases between them. This CDR3 spans 13 amino acids. The CDR3 sequence: CASSWVRNTEAFF. In DNA, the CDR3 is TGTGCCAGCAGTTGGGTCAGGAACACTGAAGCTTTCTTT.

This clonotype was counted at least ten times. The rearrangement joins TRBV12-3 or TRBV12-4 to TRBJ2-1, with 12 positions matching TRBD2. The length of the CDR3 is 17 residues. Germline trimming cut 0 bases from V and 7 bases from J; bases unmatched to any gene: 7. CDR3 region: CASSLARLAGALNEQFF. Here the CDR3 DNA reads TGTGCCAGCAGTTTAGCGCGACTAGCGGGGGCCCTTAATGAGCAGTTCTTC.

Regarding this clonotype: A read error likely explains this, since a far larger clone differs by one base. The V gene is TRBV13, the J gene TRBJ2-1; 10 nucleotides align to TRBD2. The CDR3 covers 14 residues. Germline values: CDR1 PRHDT, CDR2 FYEKMQ (reference sequence). The junction had 7 bases not matched to a gene; V was cut back by 10 bases and J by 4 bases. CDR3 in DNA: TGTGCCAACAGAACTAGCGGGGAATACAATGAGCAGTTCTTC. Amino acids: CANRTSGEYNEQFF.

This clonotype came up many times. This chain uses TRBV28 with TRBJ2-6, with unresolved D. Trimming removed 7 bases at V and 2 bases at J, with 12 bases between. Germline CDR1 and CDR2: MDHEN and SYDVKM. The CDR3 is made up of 15 amino acids. This CDR3 is CASTTLWTGANVLTF. CDR3 DNA sequence: TGTGCCAGCACCACTCTGTGGACTGGGGCCAACGTCCTGACTTTC.

This clonotype has at least ten counts. The chain uses TRBV27 and TRBJ2-2; D gene ambiguous. The V end was cut by 3 bases, the J end by 3 bases, with 8 bases between. The CDR3 length is 14 residues. CDR1 is MNHEY and CDR2 is SMNVEV in the germline V gene (reference sequence). CDR3 in amino acids: CASSFDPDTGELFF. CDR3 sequence (DNA): TGTGCCAGCAGTTTTGACCCAGACACCGGGGAGCTGTTTTTT.

This clonotype has a count of ten or more. The genes are TRBV4-3 and TRBJ1-4, with 11 bases fitting TRBD1. This CDR3 is built from 14 residues. CDR1 is LGHNA, CDR2 YSLEER, per germline. The V gene end was trimmed by 4 bases and the J gene end by 7 bases; junction bases not matched to a gene: 2. The CDR3 reads CASSPDRGREKLFF. The CDR3 nucleotides read TGCGCCAGCAGCCCGGACAGGGGGCGTGAAAAACTGTTTTTT.

Many counts were recorded for this clonotype. V and J are TRBV2 and TRBJ2-1; D is perhaps TRBD2 (6 bases). This CDR3 is 15 amino acids long. Germline V gene sequence: CDR1 SNHLY, CDR2 FYNNEI. V lost 3 bases to trimming and J lost 0 bases, with 9 bases between them. The CDR3 region is CASSEEGISYNEQFF. CDR3 nucleotides: TGTGCCAGCAGTGAGGAGGGGATCTCCTACAATGAGCAGTTCTTC. Complete variable domain (other parts from reference TRBV2 and TRBJ2-1): EPEVTQTPSHQVTQMGQEVILRCVPISNHLYFYWYRQILGQKVEFLVSFYNNEISEKSEIFDDQFSVERPDGSNFTLKIRSTKLEDSAMYFCASSEEGISYNEQFFGPGTRLTVL.

This clonotype came up many times. V and J are TRBV7-2 and TRBJ1-5, with D perhaps TRBD1 (5 bases). V gave up 5 bases and J gave up 0 bases, with 14 bases separating them. The length of the CDR3 is 16 residues. CDR1 is SGHTA, CDR2 FQGNSA, per germline. The CDR3 loop reads CASSPQGTTSNQPQHF. CDR3 in DNA: TGTGCCAGCAGCCCTCAGGGTACGACTAGCAATCAGCCCCAGCATTTT.

This clonotype has at least ten counts. Given a much more abundant clone one base away, this may be a read error. The chain links TRBV6-5 to TRBJ2-7, with TRBD1 matching 9 bases. The germline gives CDR1 MNHEY, CDR2 SVGAGI. The junction had 13 bases not matched to a gene; V was cut back by 4 bases and J by 6 bases. This CDR3 is built from 16 residues. The CDR3 DNA sequence: TGTGCCAGCAGTTCAGACCTTGGGACAGGGTCTGCCGAGCAGTACGTC. Encoded protein: CASSSDLGTGSAEQYV.

In its sample, this clonotype was seen many times. The rearrangement joins TRBV7-6 to TRBJ2-3; TRBD2 matches at 9 bases. The J segment lost 6 bases and the V segment lost 2 bases, leaving 6 bases of the junction unmatched. This CDR3 spans 15 amino acids. Germline V gene sequence: CDR1 SGHVS, CDR2 FNYEAQ. Written as DNA, the CDR3 is TGTGCCAGCAGCTTAAGACTAGCGGTGGGGGATACGCAGTATTTT. Translating gives CASSLRLAVGDTQYF. The whole variable domain, filled in from reference TRBV7-6 and TRBJ2-3, reads GAGVSQSPRYKVTKRGQDVALRCDPISGHVSLYWYRQALGQGPEFLTYFNYEAQQDKSGLPNDRFSAERPEGSISTLTIQRTEQRDSAMYRCASSLRLAVGDTQYFGPGTRLTVL.

This clonotype was detected many times. The V call is TRBV7-8, the J call TRBJ1-2, with D hard to call. Trimming stripped 8 bases from V and 3 bases from J, with 19 bases between. CDR1 SGHVS and CDR2 FQNEAQ come from the germline V gene. CDR3 length equals 15 residues. The CDR3 region is CASGVGRGGHYGYTF. In nucleotides, the CDR3 is TGTGCCAGCGGGGTCGGGCGGGGTGGTCACTATGGCTACACCTTC. The full variable domain, with the rest looked up from reference TRBV7-8 and TRBJ1-2, is GAGVSQSPRYKVAKRGQDVALRCDPISGHVSLFWYQQALGQGPEFLTYFQNEAQLDKSGLPSDRFFAERPEGSVSTLKIQRTQQEDSAVYLCASGVGRGGHYGYTFGSGTRLTVV.

This rearrangement joins TRBV5-1 to TRBJ2-7, with 11 nucleotides matching TRBD2. There are 16 residues in the CDR3. Germline CDR1 SGHRS, CDR2 YFSETQ. The V and J ends lost 0 bases and 3 bases, in that order; junction bases with no gene match: 5. CDR3 amino acids: CASSLAFTSGSYEQYF. CDR3 bases: TGCGCCAGCAGCTTGGCCTTTACTAGCGGGAGCTACGAGCAGTACTTC.

This clonotype was detected ten times or more. CDR3: CASSDGGARGEQYF. The CDR3 coding sequence is TGCGCCAGCAGCGACGGGGGGGCCAGGGGCGAGCAGTACTTC. The genes are TRBV10-2 and TRBJ2-7; 8 bases line up with TRBD2. Germline V gives CDR1 WSHSY, CDR2 SAAADI. CDR3 length: 14 residues. The V and J ends lost 6 bases and 6 bases, in that order; junction bases with no gene match: 10.

The chain uses TRBV7-2 and TRBJ2-5, with no clear D. This CDR3 has 12 residues. Between the trimmed V and J ends, which lost 2 bases and 7 bases, there was a span of 8 bases. Germline V CDR1 and CDR2: SGHTA, FQGNSA. CDR3 region: CASSLQPGTQYF. CDR3 sequence (DNA): TGTGCCAGCAGCTTACAGCCAGGGACCCAGTACTTC.

The sample holds one count of this clonotype. The V gene is TRBV19, the J gene TRBJ1-1; D may be TRBD1 (6 bases). Trimming took off 3 bases at V and 4 bases at J, with 9 bases between the two ends. The length of the CDR3 is 13 residues. CDR1 and CDR2 from the germline V gene are LNHDA and SQIVND (reference sequence). The CDR3 protein is CASSMVQGTEAFF. Written as DNA, the CDR3 is TGTGCCAGTAGTATGGTACAGGGCACTGAAGCTTTCTTT.

This clonotype came up many times. V and J are TRBV18 and TRBJ2-5; a weak D match, TRBD2 (6 bases). The germline V and J ends were trimmed by 3 bases and 8 bases, with 22 bases remaining between them. Germline V lookup: CDR1 KGHSH, CDR2 LQKENI. This CDR3 region has 16 residues. The CDR3 sequence: CASSPNGLEGVGTQYF. In DNA form, the CDR3 reads TGTGCCAGCTCACCTAATGGCCTGGAGGGAGTCGGAACCCAGTACTTC.